The 32 T cell receptor beta chains presented below share a single source sample, sequenced in a study of neurological immune-mediated disorders (dated by TCRdb to the late 2010s). The library was generated by 5' RACE. Sequencing was performed on an Illumina HiSeq 2500. TCRdb cleaned the public reads at Q25 with fastp, built clones with MiXCR and kept in-frame beta chains. Rows matching on CDR3 protein sequence are summarized as one entry with the most common DNA and genes. The sample records approximately 70,000 distinct CDR3 sequences, approximately 5% of which are singletons. About 2.2% of the sample is held by the ten biggest clonotypes. The sequenced sample consisted of PBMCs. These receptors were collected from a woman between 70 and 85 years old with multiple sclerosis.

To note about this clonotype: One base away lies a much larger clone, so this may be a sequencing read error. V gene TRBV29-1 combines with J gene TRBJ2-3; TRBD1 or TRBD2 may be the D gene (6 bases each). Trimming left V 5 bases short and J 5 bases short, with 17 bases between. Germline assignment: CDR1 SQVTM and CDR2 ANQGSEA. The CDR3 is 14 amino acids. The CDR3 is CSVKWGASKDTQYF. CDR3 bases: TGCAGCGTTAAATGGGGGGCATCCAAAGATACGCAGTATTTT.

This clonotype has ten or more counts. The DNA of the CDR3 is TGCGCCAGCAGCCTGGACGGTAATCAGCCCCAGCATTTT. Its protein is CASSLDGNQPQHF. The genes are TRBV5-1 and TRBJ1-5; no reliable D call. Germline-derived CDR1 and CDR2 are SGHRS and YFSETQ. Deletions cut 4 bases from V and 4 bases from J, with 9 bases between. The CDR3 spans 13 residues. The entire variable domain, with the rest obtained from reference TRBV5-1 and TRBJ1-5, is as follows: KAGVTQTPRYLIKTRGQQVTLSCSPISGHRSVSWYQQTPGQGLQFLFEYFSETQRNKGNFPGRFSGRQFSNSRSEMNVSTLELGDSALYLCASSLDGNQPQHFGDGTRLSIL.

The chain carries TRBV10-3 and TRBJ1-5; maybe TRBD1 (5 bases). V lost 0 bases and J 7 bases, leaving 7 bases between the germline ends. Germline loops: CDR1 ENHRY, CDR2 SYGVKD. CDR3 size: 13 residues. CDR3 sequence: CAISESGEQPQHF. CDR3 DNA: TGTGCCATCAGTGAGTCAGGGGAGCAGCCCCAGCATTTT.

The sample holds many counts of this clonotype. The V call is TRBV24-1, the J call TRBJ2-5, with 7 nucleotides matching TRBD1. After removal of 4 bases from V and 6 bases from J, the junction contained 7 bases not matched to a gene. Looked up from germline, CDR1 is KGHDR and CDR2 is SFDVKD. This CDR3 has 14 amino acids. The CDR3 sequence is CATSESTGVKTQYF. The CDR3, as DNA: TGTGCCACCAGTGAATCCACAGGGGTGAAGACCCAGTACTTC.

This clonotype was counted at least ten times. The chain couples TRBV3-1 to TRBJ1-1, with D tentatively TRBD1 (5 bases). Germline V gene sequence: CDR1 LGHDT, CDR2 YNNKEL (reference sequence). V lost 4 bases and J lost 1, with 13 bases in between. The CDR3 runs 15 residues. CDR3 region: CASSPRDVENTEAFF. The CDR3 DNA reads as TGTGCCAGCAGCCCCCGGGACGTGGAGAACACTGAAGCTTTCTTT. Drawing the rest from reference TRBV3-1 and TRBJ1-1, the complete variable domain is DTAVSQTPKYLVTQMGNDKSIKCEQNLGHDTMYWYKQDSKKFLKIMFSYNNKELIINETVPNRFSPKSPDKAHLNLHINSLELGDSAVYFCASSPRDVENTEAFFGQGTRLTVV.

Ten or more counts support this clonotype. V gene TRBV5-1 combines with J gene TRBJ2-7; 10 bases map to TRBD2. The germline gives CDR1 SGHRS, CDR2 YFSETQ. The trim removed 3 bases at V and 0 bases at J, leaving 3 bases unmatched. The length of the CDR3 is 15 residues. DNA for the CDR3: TGCGCCAGCAGCTCTAGCGGGAGATTCTCCTACGAGCAGTACTTC. It codes for CASSSSGRFSYEQYF.

This clonotype was observed many times. V and J are TRBV6-6 and TRBJ2-1, with D tentatively TRBD2 (6 bases). The CDR3 runs to 14 residues. CDR1 is MNHNY and CDR2 is SVGAGI in the germline V gene (reference sequence). V dropped 2 bases and J dropped 7 bases, with 12 bases sitting between them. The CDR3 here is CASSYGTSGNEQFF. As DNA, the CDR3 is TGTGCCAGCAGTTACGGCACAAGCGGGAATGAGCAGTTCTTC.

This clonotype was seen at least ten times. V and J are TRBV20-1 and TRBJ2-3; D perhaps matches TRBD1 (5 bases). The CDR3 length is 13 residues. The germline V and J ends were trimmed by 2 bases and 8 bases, with 14 bases remaining between them. Germline values: CDR1 DFQATT, CDR2 SNEGSKA (reference sequence). CDR3 residues: CSARRQPHPTQYF. The CDR3 DNA follows: TGCAGTGCTAGAAGACAGCCTCACCCTACGCAGTATTTT.

This clonotype appeared many times. The chain couples TRBV3-1 to TRBJ2-1; 12 bases agree with TRBD2. Germline V gene sequence: CDR1 LGHDT, CDR2 YNNKEL (reference sequence). The CDR3 is made up of 14 amino acids. V lost 1 base to trimming and J lost 13 bases; unmatched junction nucleotides: 5. The CDR3 nucleotides are TGTGCCAGCAGCCAAGGGACTAGCGGGATGGGACAGTTCTTC. Protein product: CASSQGTSGMGQFF.

This clonotype was seen ten or more times. V is TRBV5-1 and J is TRBJ2-1; 8 bases are a match to TRBD2. The CDR3 length is 15 residues. The trim removed 0 bases at V and 7 bases at J, leaving 6 bases unmatched. Germline CDR1 reads SGHRS; CDR2 reads YFSETQ. CDR3 sequence reads: CASSLDGGRYNEQFF. The CDR3 DNA is TGCGCCAGCAGCTTGGATGGCGGGAGGTATAATGAGCAGTTCTTC.

As for this clonotype: Possible read error: a much larger clone is one base away. The conserved final phenylalanine or tryptophan is absent from the CDR3, which likely points to a read error. The chain couples TRBV27 to TRBJ1-1; TRBD1 matches 8 bases. The CDR3 consists of 16 residues. V lost 3 bases to trimming and J lost 3 bases; unmatched junction nucleotides: 9. The germline gives CDR1 MNHEY, CDR2 SMNVEV (reference sequence). Written as DNA, the CDR3 is TGTGCCAGCAGTTTGTATGGACAGGGAGGGCACACTGAAGCTTTCTGT. This translates into CASSLYGQGGHTEAFC.

This clonotype was seen more than once but under ten times. This chain joins TRBV20-1 and TRBJ1-2; 8 bases fit TRBD1. This CDR3 region has 13 residues. Unmatched junction bases numbered 2, after V lost 1 base and J lost 4 bases. Germline V gene sequence: CDR1 DFQATT, CDR2 SNEGSKA (reference sequence). CDR3 sequence: CSARGTGRYGYTF. CDR3 DNA sequence: TGCAGTGCTAGAGGGACAGGGCGCTATGGCTACACCTTC.

The rearrangement uses TRBV4-1 and TRBJ2-3; D gene uncertain. V was clipped by 1 base and J by 6 bases, with 5 bases between them. Per germline, CDR1 MGHRA and CDR2 YSYEKL. The CDR3 is made up of 12 amino acids. CDR3 DNA: TGCGCCAGCAGCCAAGCGTTCGATACGCAGTATTTT. Translating it yields CASSQAFDTQYF.

This clonotype was found many times. The V gene is TRBV20-1, the J gene TRBJ2-7; D unresolved. The germline gives CDR1 DFQATT, CDR2 SNEGSKA (reference sequence). The CDR3 length is 14 residues. V was trimmed by 3 bases and J by 3 bases, leaving 15 bases between them. This chain's CDR3 is CSASPLEALYEQYF. The CDR3 DNA sequence: TGCAGTGCTAGCCCTCTAGAGGCCCTCTACGAGCAGTACTTC.

This clonotype was detected ten times or more. V usage is TRBV20-1 and J usage is TRBJ2-3; 10 nucleotides match TRBD1. Germline assignment: CDR1 DFQATT and CDR2 SNEGSKA (reference sequence). The J segment lost 4 bases and the V segment lost 6 bases, leaving 10 bases of the junction unmatched. The CDR3 runs to 15 residues. CDR3 sequence: CSARFTGQGPDTQYF. The CDR3 coding sequence is TGCAGTGCGAGATTCACGGGACAGGGGCCAGATACGCAGTATTTT.

This clonotype was seen ten or more times. This chain connects TRBV7-9 to TRBJ2-2, with 8 bases aligning to TRBD1. This CDR3 spans 16 amino acids. V trimming: 5 bases; J trimming: 6 bases; junction bases outside the gene matches: 11. Per germline, CDR1 SEHNR and CDR2 FQNEAQ (reference sequence). Written as DNA, the CDR3 is TGTGCCAGCAGCCGTGCGACAGGGGTGTTTCCCGGGGAGCTGTTTTTT. Encoded protein: CASSRATGVFPGELFF.

The CDR3 here is CSARTPMGYGYTF. The DNA for the CDR3 is TGCAGTGCCCGGACCCCAATGGGATATGGCTACACCTTC. The chain combines TRBV20-1 with TRBJ1-2; D unclear. In germline, CDR1 is DFQATT, CDR2 SNEGSKA (reference sequence). This CDR3 comprises 13 residues. With 6 bases removed from V and 5 bases from J, the gap between germline ends came to 16 bases.

The CDR3 region is CASSQDLGGGQPQHF. CDR3 in DNA: TGCGCCAGCAGCCAAGACCTCGGGGGCGGGCAGCCCCAGCATTTT. The chain has TRBV4-3 and TRBJ1-5; a weak D match, TRBD1 (6 bases). Per germline, CDR1 LGHNA and CDR2 YSLEER. Trimming removed 0 bases at V and 7 bases at J, with 13 bases between. The CDR3 runs 15 residues.

This clonotype was seen at least ten times. V usage is TRBV5-1 and J usage is TRBJ2-1, with D possibly TRBD2 on 5 matching bases. Germline V gives CDR1 SGHRS, CDR2 YFSETQ. The CDR3 consists of 14 residues. V dropped 1 base and J dropped 2 bases, with 7 bases sitting between them. The DNA of the CDR3 is TGCGCCAGCAGCTTGAGCGGACCCTACAATGAGCAGTTCTTC. Translation: CASSLSGPYNEQFF.

The CDR3 region is CSARLGGSNQPQHF. CDR3 coding DNA: TGCAGTGCTAGACTTGGGGGTAGCAATCAGCCCCAGCATTTT. The chain joins TRBV20-1 to TRBJ1-5; weak D call: TRBD1 (5 bases). The V end was cut by 2 bases, the J end by 0 bases, with 8 bases between. In germline, CDR1 is DFQATT, CDR2 SNEGSKA (reference sequence). The CDR3 is 14 amino acids.

This clonotype came up many times. This chain uses TRBV4-2 with TRBJ2-2; the D call may be TRBD1 or TRBD2 (5 bases each). Germline V lookup: CDR1 LGHNA, CDR2 YNFKEQ. The V gene lost 3 bases and the J gene lost 7 bases, with 18 bases spanning the gap. This CDR3 comprises 16 residues. This chain's CDR3 is CASSQGTGTAGGELFF. CDR3 DNA sequence: TGTGCCAGCAGCCAGGGTACCGGGACCGCGGGCGGGGAGCTGTTTTTT.

This clonotype was recorded at least ten times. The V gene is TRBV5-1, the J gene TRBJ1-2, with a weak D call TRBD1 (5 bases). The CDR3 contains 14 residues. CDR1 is SGHRS, CDR2 YFSETQ, per germline. The V and J ends lost 0 bases and 7 bases respectively, with 13 bases between them. The CDR3 nucleotides are TGCGCCAGCAGCTTGGCCGAGCAGGGCCGTGGCTACACCTTC. As protein: CASSLAEQGRGYTF.

This clonotype was seen repeatedly, ten times or more. The chain combines TRBV6-5 with TRBJ1-6; D might be TRBD1 (5 bases). The germline CDR1 and CDR2 sequences are MNHEY and SVGAGI. There are 14 residues in the CDR3. V lost 6 bases and J lost 5, with 11 bases in between. The CDR3 region is CASRQGGNNSPLHF. As DNA, the CDR3 is TGTGCCAGCAGGCAGGGAGGAAATAATTCACCCCTCCACTTT.

This clonotype was found many times. This chain joins TRBV20-1 and TRBJ2-4, with D maybe TRBD2 (6 bases). V was pared by 6 bases and J by 2 bases, with 11 bases between. The length of the CDR3 is 13 residues. Germline V gene sequence: CDR1 DFQATT, CDR2 SNEGSKA (reference sequence). The CDR3 region is CSAAEGTKNIQYF. The CDR3 nucleotides read TGCAGTGCAGCGGAGGGGACCAAAAACATTCAGTACTTC.

This clonotype came up once. At one of its ends the junction is not consistent with the germline gene, which may arise from a read error. The genes are TRBV10-3 and TRBJ1-5; TRBD1 is a possible D gene (5 bases). This CDR3 region has 13 residues. Germline values: CDR1 ENHRY, CDR2 SYGVKD. CDR3 protein: CAISESGEQHQHF. DNA for the CDR3: TGTGCCATCAGTGAGTCAGGGGAGCAGCACCAGCATTTT.

V gene TRBV18 combines with J gene TRBJ1-1; D is uncertain. The CDR3 is 15 amino acids. Germline assignment: CDR1 KGHSH and CDR2 LQKENI. V lost 0 bases and J 1 base, leaving 9 bases between the germline ends. The CDR3 region is CASSPPINRNTEAFF. The DNA for the CDR3 is TGTGCCAGCTCACCACCCATCAACAGGAACACTGAAGCTTTCTTT.

This clonotype was observed many times. This sequence joins TRBV29-1 and TRBJ1-2; D not certain. Germline V gene data show CDR1 as SQVTM and CDR2 as ANQGSEA. The CDR3 sequence is 9 residues long. With 8 bases removed from V and 6 bases from J, the gap between germline ends came to 7 bases. The CDR3 nucleotides read TGCAGCCTTGCGGATGGCTACACCTTC. Protein sequence: CSLADGYTF.

This clonotype was counted at least ten times. V usage is TRBV20-1 and J usage is TRBJ2-5, with D perhaps TRBD2 (6 bases). Germline-derived CDR1 and CDR2 are DFQATT and SNEGSKA (reference sequence). The CDR3 length is 16 residues. Trimming shortened V by 6 bases and J by 4 bases, and 24 bases separated the two germline ends. Written as DNA, the CDR3 is TGCAGTGCAACTATCCTGAGGGGACTTCTATCAGAGACCCAGTACTTC. Translating it yields CSATILRGLLSETQYF.

This clonotype was picked up a small number of times. The genes are TRBV24-1 and TRBJ2-1; 10 nucleotides match TRBD1. The CDR3 consists of 15 residues. Germline V gene data show CDR1 as KGHDR and CDR2 as SFDVKD. The ends lost 3 bases at V and 7 bases at J; junction bases unmatched: 5. CDR3 sequence: CATSDPDRGRNEQFF. The CDR3 DNA reads as TGTGCCACCAGTGATCCGGACAGGGGGAGAAATGAGCAGTTCTTC.

This clonotype has ten or more counts. The chain joins TRBV10-3 to TRBJ2-5; maybe TRBD2 (5 bases). CDR3 length: 12 amino acids. Germline V lookup: CDR1 ENHRY, CDR2 SYGVKD. Trimming took off 10 bases at V and 5 bases at J, with 14 bases between the two ends. The chain's CDR3 is CATWLKRETQYF. The CDR3 coding sequence is TGTGCCACCTGGCTGAAGCGGGAGACCCAGTACTTC.

This clonotype was seen many times. The chain links TRBV27 to TRBJ2-2, with 10 bases lining up with TRBD1. V gave up 6 bases and J gave up 3 bases; unmatched junction bases: 4. The CDR3 is 15 residues long. From germline, CDR1 is MNHEY and CDR2 SMNVEV (reference sequence). The CDR3 is CASRDRGLDTGELFF. The CDR3 DNA reads as TGTGCCAGCAGAGACAGGGGGCTTGACACCGGGGAGCTGTTTTTT.

At least ten counts were recorded for this clonotype. The gene calls are TRBV15 and TRBJ2-7; D call uncertain. Germline CDR1 reads LNHNV; CDR2 reads YYDKDF (reference sequence). The ends were cut back, 0 bases at V and 5 bases at J, with 11 bases in the middle. This CDR3 is 14 amino acids long. In nucleotides, the CDR3 is TGTGCCACCAGCAGAGATCCTAGGGCGGACGAGCAGTACTTC. Translating it yields CATSRDPRADEQYF.